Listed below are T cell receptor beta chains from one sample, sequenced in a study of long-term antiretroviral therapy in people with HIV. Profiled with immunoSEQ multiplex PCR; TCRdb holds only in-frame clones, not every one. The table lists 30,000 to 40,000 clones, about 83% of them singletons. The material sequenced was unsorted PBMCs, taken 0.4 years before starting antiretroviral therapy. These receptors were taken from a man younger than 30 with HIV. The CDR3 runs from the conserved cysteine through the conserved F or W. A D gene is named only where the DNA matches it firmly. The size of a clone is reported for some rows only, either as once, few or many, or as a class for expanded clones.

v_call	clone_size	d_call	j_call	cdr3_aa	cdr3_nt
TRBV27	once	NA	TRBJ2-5	CASSSGLGKYQETQYF	TGTGCCAGCAGTTCTGGACTGGGGAAGTACCAAGAGACCCAGTACTTC
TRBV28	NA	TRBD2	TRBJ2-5	CASRAGTTIETQYF	TGTGCCAGCAGGGCTGGGACTACCATTGAAACCCAGTACTTC
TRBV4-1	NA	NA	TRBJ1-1	CASRRLRNTEAFF	TGCGCCAGCAGGCGGTTGAGGAACACTGAAGCTTTCTTT
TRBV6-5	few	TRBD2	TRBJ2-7	CASTSRARGTYEQYF	TGTGCCAGCACCTCCAGGGCGCGGGGGACCTACGAGCAGTACTTC
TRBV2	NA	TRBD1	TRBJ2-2	CASSGGTGGSTGELFF	TGTGCCAGCAGTGGTGGGACAGGGGGCAGCACCGGGGAGCTGTTTTTT
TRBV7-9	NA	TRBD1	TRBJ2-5	CASSLARGDRETQYF	TGTGCCAGCAGCTTAGCGAGGGGGGACAGGGAGACCCAGTACTTC
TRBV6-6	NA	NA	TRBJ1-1	CATSRGPNTEAFF	TGTGCCACCTCGAGGGGCCCGAACACTGAAGCTTTCTTT
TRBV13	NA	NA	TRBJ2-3	CASSFWATDTQYF	TGTGCCAGCAGCTTCTGGGCGACAGATACGCAGTATTTT
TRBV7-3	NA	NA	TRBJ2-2	CASSLGPVTGELFF	TGTGCCAGCAGCTTAGGTCCTGTCACCGGGGAGCTGTTTTTT
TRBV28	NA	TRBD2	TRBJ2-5	CASKPFGLAGVGKTQYF	TGTGCCAGCAAACCTTTCGGACTAGCGGGGGTTGGAAAGACCCAGTACTTC
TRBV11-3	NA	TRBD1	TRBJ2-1	CASSSGQGAPGEQFF	TGTGCCAGCAGCTCGGGACAGGGGGCGCCCGGTGAGCAGTTCTTC
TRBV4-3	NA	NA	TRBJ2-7	CASSLHRFGLAEPYEQYF	TGCGCCAGCAGCCTACACCGTTTCGGGCTAGCAGAACCCTACGAGCAGTACTTC
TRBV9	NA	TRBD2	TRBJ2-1	CASSGTSSYEQFF	TGTGCCAGCAGCGGGACTAGCTCATATGAGCAGTTCTTC
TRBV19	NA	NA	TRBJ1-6	CASSALYNSPLHF	TGTGCCAGTAGTGCCCTCTATAATTCACCCCTCCACTTT
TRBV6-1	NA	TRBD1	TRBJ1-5	CASSEARTGGWQPQHF	TGTGCCAGCAGTGAAGCCCGGACAGGGGGCTGGCAGCCCCAGCATTTT
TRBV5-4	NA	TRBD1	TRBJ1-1	CASSVTGLDTEAFF	TGTGCCAGCAGCGTGACAGGGCTAGACACTGAAGCTTTCTTT
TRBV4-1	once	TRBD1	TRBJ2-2	CASSQPTGANTGELFF	TGCGCCAGCAGCCAACCGACAGGGGCGAACACCGGGGAGCTGTTTTTT
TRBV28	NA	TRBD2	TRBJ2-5	CASTISGTRDETQYF	TGTGCCAGCACCATTAGCGGGACAAGGGATGAGACCCAGTACTTC
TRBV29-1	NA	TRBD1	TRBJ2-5	CSLGQGQETQYF	TGCAGCTTAGGACAGGGCCAAGAGACCCAGTACTTC
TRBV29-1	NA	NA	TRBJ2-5	CSVLKGGGQETQYF	TGCAGCGTCTTAAAGGGGGGTGGCCAAGAGACCCAGTACTTC
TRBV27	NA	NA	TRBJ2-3	CASSHYQQDTQYF	TGTGCCAGCAGTCATTATCAGCAAGATACGCAGTATTTT
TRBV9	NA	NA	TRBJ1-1	CASSVFPQFVGREVAFF	TGTGCCAGCAGCGTATTCCCTCAATTTGTGGGCAGGGAGGTAGCTTTCTTT
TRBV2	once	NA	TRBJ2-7	CASSMGSNYEQYF	TGTGCCAGCAGTATGGGGTCAAACTACGAGCAGTACTTC
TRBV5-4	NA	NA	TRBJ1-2	CATRSYRENYGYTF	TGTGCCACCCGGTCATACAGGGAAAACTATGGCTACACCTTC
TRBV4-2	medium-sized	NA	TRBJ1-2	CASSQDWGDDYGYTF	TGTGCCAGCAGCCAAGATTGGGGTGACGACTATGGCTACACCTTC
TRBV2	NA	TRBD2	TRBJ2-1	CASSEALSGRVGNEQFF	TGTGCCAGCAGTGAAGCGCTGAGCGGGAGGGTGGGGAATGAGCAGTTCTTC
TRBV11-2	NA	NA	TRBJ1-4	CASSLGEKLFF	TGTGCCAGCAGCTTGGGTGAAAAACTGTTTTTT
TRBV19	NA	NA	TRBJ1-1	CASDLGSSNTEAFF	TGTGCCAGTGACTTAGGGAGTAGTAACACTGAAGCTTTCTTT